The clone carrying this T cell receptor beta chain came up many times. Amplified TCR beta CDR3 regions derived from RNA transcripts. A set of HTBI primers served as the primers for a first-round RT-PCR of the TCR CDR3. Using its own MiXCR run on the multiplex PCR reads, TCRdb lists one record per CDR3 protein. The sample yields about 290,000 distinct CDR3 sequences, 13% seen once. The sample comes from a study of T cells in Graves' hyperthyroidism and ophthalmopathy. This CDR3 has 16 amino acids. The germline V gene has CDR1 SGDLS and CDR2 YYNGEE. The V gene end was trimmed by 4 bases and the J gene end by 0 bases; junction bases not matched to a gene: 6.

V is TRBV9 and J is TRBJ2-1, with 8 bases matching TRBD2. The specimen was blood. The TCR originated in a woman in her twenties or thirties with Graves' hyperthyroidism that later progressed to Graves' ophthalmopathy. The CDR3: CASSQDGLASYNEQFF. CDR3 DNA: TGTGCCAGCAGCCAGGACGGACTAGCCTCCTACAATGAGCAGTTCTTC.